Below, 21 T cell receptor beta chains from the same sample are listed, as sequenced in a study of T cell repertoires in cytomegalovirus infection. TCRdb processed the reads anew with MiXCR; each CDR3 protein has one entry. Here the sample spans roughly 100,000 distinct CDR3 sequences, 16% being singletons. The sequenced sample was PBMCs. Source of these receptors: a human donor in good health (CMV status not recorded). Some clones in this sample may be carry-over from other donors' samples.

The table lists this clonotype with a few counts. CDR3 region: CASSRGLAGIYNEQFF. The CDR3 DNA sequence: TGCGCCAGCAGCCGGGGACTAGCGGGGATATACAATGAGCAGTTCTTC. The chain uses TRBV4-1 and TRBJ2-1; 13 bases map to TRBD2. Trimming cost V 4 bases and J 4 bases; bases outside gene matches: 4. From germline, CDR1 is MGHRA and CDR2 YSYEKL. This CDR3 contains 16 residues.

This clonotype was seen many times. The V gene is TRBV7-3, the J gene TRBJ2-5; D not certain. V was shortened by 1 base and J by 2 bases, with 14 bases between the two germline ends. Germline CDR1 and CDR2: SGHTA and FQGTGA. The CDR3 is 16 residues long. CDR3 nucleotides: TGTGCCAGCAGCTTAAATGCGACGAAAATACAAGAGACCCAGTACTTC. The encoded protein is CASSLNATKIQETQYF.

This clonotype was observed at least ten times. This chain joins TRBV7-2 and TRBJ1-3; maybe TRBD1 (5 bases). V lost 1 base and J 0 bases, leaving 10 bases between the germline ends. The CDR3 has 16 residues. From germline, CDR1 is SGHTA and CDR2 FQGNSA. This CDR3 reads CASSLGTPSSGNTIYF. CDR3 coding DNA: TGTGCCAGCAGCTTAGGGACACCTAGCTCTGGAAACACCATATATTTT. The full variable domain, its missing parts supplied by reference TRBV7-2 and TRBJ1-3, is GAGVSQSPSNKVTEKGKDVELRCDPISGHTALYWYRQSLGQGLEFLIYFQGNSAPDKSGLPSDRFSAERTGGSVSTLTIQRTQQEDSAVYLCASSLGTPSSGNTIYFGEGSWLTVV.

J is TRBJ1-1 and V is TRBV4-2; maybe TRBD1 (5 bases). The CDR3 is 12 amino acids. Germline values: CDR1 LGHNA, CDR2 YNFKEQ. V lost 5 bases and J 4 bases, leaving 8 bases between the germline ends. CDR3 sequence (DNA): TGTGCCAGCAGCTCCCAGGGCACTGAAGCTTTCTTT. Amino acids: CASSSQGTEAFF.

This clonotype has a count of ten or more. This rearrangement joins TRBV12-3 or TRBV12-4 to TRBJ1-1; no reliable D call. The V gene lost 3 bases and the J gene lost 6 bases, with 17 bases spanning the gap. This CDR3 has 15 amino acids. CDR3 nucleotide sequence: TGTGCCAGCAGTTTCTCACACTCTTTTGGGGCTGAAGCTTTCTTT. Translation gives CASSFSHSFGAEAFF.

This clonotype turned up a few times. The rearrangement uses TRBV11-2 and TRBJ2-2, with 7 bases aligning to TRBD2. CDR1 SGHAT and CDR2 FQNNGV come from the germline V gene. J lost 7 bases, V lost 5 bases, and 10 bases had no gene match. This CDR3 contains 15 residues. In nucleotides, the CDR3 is TGTGCCAGCAGCCCCGCCGGGGGGTATAGCGGGGAGCTGTTTTTT. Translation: CASSPAGGYSGELFF.

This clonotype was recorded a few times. CDR3 sequence (DNA): TGTGCCAGCTCACCATCAGGGGAAAGAGAAGCTTTCTTT. Amino acid sequence: CASSPSGEREAFF. The chain carries TRBV18 and TRBJ1-1, with D possibly matching TRBD1 (6 bases). This CDR3 contains 13 residues. V dropped 2 bases and J dropped 8 bases, with 12 bases sitting between them. Germline CDR1 and CDR2: KGHSH and LQKENI.

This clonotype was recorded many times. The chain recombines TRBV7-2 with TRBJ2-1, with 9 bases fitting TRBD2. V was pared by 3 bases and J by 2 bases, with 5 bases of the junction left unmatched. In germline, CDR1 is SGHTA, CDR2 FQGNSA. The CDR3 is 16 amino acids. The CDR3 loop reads CASSLSGGTAYNEQFF. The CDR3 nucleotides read TGTGCCAGCAGCTTGAGCGGGGGGACCGCCTACAATGAGCAGTTCTTC. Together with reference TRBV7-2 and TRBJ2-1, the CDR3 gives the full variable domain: GAGVSQSPSNKVTEKGKDVELRCDPISGHTALYWYRQSLGQGLEFLIYFQGNSAPDKSGLPSDRFSAERTGGSVSTLTIQRTQQEDSAVYLCASSLSGGTAYNEQFFGPGTRLTVL.

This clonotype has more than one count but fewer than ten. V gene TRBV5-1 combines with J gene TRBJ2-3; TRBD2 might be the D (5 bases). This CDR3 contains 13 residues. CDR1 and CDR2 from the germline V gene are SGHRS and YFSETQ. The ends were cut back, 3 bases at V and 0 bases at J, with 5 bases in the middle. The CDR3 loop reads CASSSSSTDTQYF. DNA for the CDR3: TGCGCCAGCAGCTCTAGCAGCACAGATACGCAGTATTTT. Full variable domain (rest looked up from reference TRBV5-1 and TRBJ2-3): KAGVTQTPRYLIKTRGQQVTLSCSPISGHRSVSWYQQTPGQGLQFLFEYFSETQRNKGNFPGRFSGRQFSNSRSEMNVSTLELGDSALYLCASSSSSTDTQYFGPGTRLTVL.

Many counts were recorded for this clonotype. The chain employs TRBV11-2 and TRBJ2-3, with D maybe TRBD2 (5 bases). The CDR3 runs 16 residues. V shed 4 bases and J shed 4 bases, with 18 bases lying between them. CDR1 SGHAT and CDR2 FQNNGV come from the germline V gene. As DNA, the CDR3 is TGTGCCAGCAGCTCCTTGAAGGGAGCGTCACCAGATACGCAGTATTTT. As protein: CASSSLKGASPDTQYF.

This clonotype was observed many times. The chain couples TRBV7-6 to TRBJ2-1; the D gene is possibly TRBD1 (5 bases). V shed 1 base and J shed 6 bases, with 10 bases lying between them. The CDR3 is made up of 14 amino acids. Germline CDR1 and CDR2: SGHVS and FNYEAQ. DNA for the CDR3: TGTGCCAGCAGCTTAGGGGGCCATTTCAATGAGCAGTTCTTC. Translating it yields CASSLGGHFNEQFF.

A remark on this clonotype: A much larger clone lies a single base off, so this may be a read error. CDR3 sequence (DNA): TGTGCCAGCAGTTTCGCCGGAGGGGGCGAGCAGTACTTC. Translating gives CASSFAGGGEQYF. V gene TRBV12-3 or TRBV12-4 combines with J gene TRBJ2-7; D may be TRBD1 or TRBD2 (6 bases each). V dropped 3 bases and J dropped 6 bases, with 12 bases sitting between them. The CDR3 loop spans 13 amino acids.

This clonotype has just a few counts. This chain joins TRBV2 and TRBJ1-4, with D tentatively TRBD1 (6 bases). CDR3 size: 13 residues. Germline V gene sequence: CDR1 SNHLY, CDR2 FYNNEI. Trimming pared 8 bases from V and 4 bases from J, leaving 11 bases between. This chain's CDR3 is CASGGGNNEKLFF. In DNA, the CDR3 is TGTGCCAGCGGAGGGGGAAATAATGAAAAACTGTTTTTT.

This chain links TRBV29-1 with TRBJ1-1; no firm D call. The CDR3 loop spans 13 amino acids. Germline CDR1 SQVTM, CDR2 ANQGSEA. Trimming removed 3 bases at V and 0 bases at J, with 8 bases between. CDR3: CSVETRLNTEAFF. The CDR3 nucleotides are TGCAGCGTTGAGACTCGGCTGAACACTGAAGCTTTCTTT.

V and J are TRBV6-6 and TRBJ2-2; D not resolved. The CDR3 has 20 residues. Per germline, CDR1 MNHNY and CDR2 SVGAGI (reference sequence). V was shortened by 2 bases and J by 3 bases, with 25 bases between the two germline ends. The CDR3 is CASSYRLYKGITKDTGELFF. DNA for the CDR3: TGTGCCAGCAGTTACAGATTGTATAAAGGGATCACCAAGGACACCGGGGAGCTGTTTTTT.

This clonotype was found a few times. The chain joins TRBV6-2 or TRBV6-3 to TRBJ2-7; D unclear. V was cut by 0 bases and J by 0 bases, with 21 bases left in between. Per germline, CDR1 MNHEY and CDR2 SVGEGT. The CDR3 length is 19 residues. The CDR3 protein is CASSYSYVRWSVSSYEQYF. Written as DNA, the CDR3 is TGTGCCAGCAGTTACTCCTACGTTCGGTGGAGCGTTTCCTCCTACGAGCAGTACTTC.

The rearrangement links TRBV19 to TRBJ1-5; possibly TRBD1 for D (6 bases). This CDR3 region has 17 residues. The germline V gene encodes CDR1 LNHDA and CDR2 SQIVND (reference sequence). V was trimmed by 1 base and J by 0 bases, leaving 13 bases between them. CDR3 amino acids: CASSIGKGTFSNQPQHF. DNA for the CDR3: TGTGCCAGTAGTATAGGCAAAGGGACATTTAGCAATCAGCCCCAGCATTTT.

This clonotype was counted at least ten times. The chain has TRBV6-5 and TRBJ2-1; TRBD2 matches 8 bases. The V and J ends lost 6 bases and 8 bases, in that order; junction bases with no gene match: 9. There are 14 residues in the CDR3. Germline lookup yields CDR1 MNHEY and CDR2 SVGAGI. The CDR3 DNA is TGTGCCAGCAGCCGGGGGGGCCTAAGCGATGAGCAGTTCTTC. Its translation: CASSRGGLSDEQFF.

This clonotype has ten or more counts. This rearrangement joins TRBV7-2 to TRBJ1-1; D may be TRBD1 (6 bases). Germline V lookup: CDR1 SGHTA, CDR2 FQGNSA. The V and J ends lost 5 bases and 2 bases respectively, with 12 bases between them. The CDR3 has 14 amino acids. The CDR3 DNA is TGTGCCAGCAGCCCGACAGGAGTTAACACTGAAGCTTTCTTT. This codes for CASSPTGVNTEAFF.

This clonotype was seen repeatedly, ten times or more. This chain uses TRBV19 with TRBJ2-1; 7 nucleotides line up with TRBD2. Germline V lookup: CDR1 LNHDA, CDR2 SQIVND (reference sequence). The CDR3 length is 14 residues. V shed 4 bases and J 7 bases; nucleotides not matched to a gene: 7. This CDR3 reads CASSSTGTINEQFF. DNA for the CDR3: TGTGCCAGTAGTAGTACCGGGACTATAAATGAGCAGTTCTTC.

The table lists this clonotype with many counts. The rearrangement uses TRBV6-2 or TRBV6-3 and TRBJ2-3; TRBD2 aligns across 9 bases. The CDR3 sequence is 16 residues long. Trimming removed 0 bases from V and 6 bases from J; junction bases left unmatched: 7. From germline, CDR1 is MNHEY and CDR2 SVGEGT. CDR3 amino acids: CASSYSASGVSDTQYF. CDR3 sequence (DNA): TGTGCCAGCAGTTACTCGGCTAGCGGGGTTTCGGATACGCAGTATTTT.